These T cell receptor beta chains were read from a single sample in a study of OX40 agonist ivuxolimab in advanced cancers. Sequenced by immunoSEQ multiplex PCR; TCRdb stores in-frame clones only, minus some. The table has some 94,000 clones, approximately 94% seen once. The sample here was CD4+ or CD8+ T cells sorted from blood, taken in a trial of the OX40 agonist ivuxolimab. The receptors originated from an adult with an advanced solid tumor such as melanoma, head and neck, liver or kidney cancer. The CDR3 runs from the conserved cysteine through the conserved F or W.

J gene: TRBJ2-1
V gene: TRBV5-4
CDR3 protein: CASSSGADSYNEQFF

J gene: TRBJ2-7
V gene: TRBV5-6
CDR3 protein: CASWEGGLSGEQYF

J gene: TRBJ2-7
V gene: TRBV29-1
CDR3 protein: CSAGTGGPYEQYF

J gene: TRBJ2-1
V gene: TRBV7-6
CDR3 protein: CASNTGLNNEQFF

J gene: TRBJ2-2
V gene: TRBV7-3
CDR3 protein: CASSYTSVTNTGELFF

J gene: TRBJ1-5
V gene: TRBV7-6
CDR3 protein: CASSQEGAGNQPQHF

J gene: TRBJ1-2
V gene: TRBV6-4
CDR3 protein: CASSDGTGQYGYTF

J gene: TRBJ2-7
V gene: TRBV7-9
CDR3 protein: CASSLVSLPYEQYF

J gene: TRBJ2-3
V gene: TRBV4-1
CDR3 protein: CASSHYREDTQYF

J gene: TRBJ2-7
V gene: TRBV27
CDR3 protein: CASSLSGNSYEQYF

J gene: TRBJ1-1
V gene: TRBV9
CDR3 protein: CASSPGTGGTEAFF

J gene: TRBJ2-5
V gene: TRBV28
CDR3 protein: CASSSGAADPQETQYF

J gene: TRBJ2-1
V gene: TRBV18
CDR3 protein: CASSPEDSGSNEQFF

J gene: TRBJ2-1
V gene: TRBV7-9
CDR3 protein: CASSALTSGRANEQFF

J gene: TRBJ2-3
V gene: TRBV9
CDR3 protein: CASSVAQGQPTDTQYF

J gene: TRBJ1-1
V gene: TRBV27
CDR3 protein: CASSLSMGQNTEAFF

J gene: TRBJ2-1
V gene: TRBV7-2
CDR3 protein: CASSLWGAGGRNEQFF

J gene: TRBJ2-3
V gene: TRBV9
CDR3 protein: CASSSSGGRDTQYF

J gene: TRBJ1-5
V gene: TRBV4-1
CDR3 protein: CASSQDVGQPQHF

J gene: TRBJ2-3
V gene: TRBV4-1
CDR3 protein: CASSLRLAGEDTQYF

J gene: TRBJ2-7
V gene: TRBV18
CDR3 protein: CASSPPPGGYFYEQYF

J gene: TRBJ2-7
V gene: TRBV5-8
CDR3 protein: CASSSGQGKPYEQYF

J gene: TRBJ2-1
V gene: TRBV27
CDR3 protein: CASSFRGPYNEQFF

J gene: TRBJ2-3
V gene: TRBV7-9
CDR3 protein: CASSLAPDRQDTQYF

J gene: TRBJ2-5
V gene: TRBV28
CDR3 protein: CASSSIRGLEQYF

J gene: TRBJ1-4
V gene: TRBV7-9
CDR3 protein: CASSGGDEKLFF

J gene: TRBJ1-2
V gene: TRBV7-9
CDR3 protein: CASSLIGYGYTF

J gene: TRBJ2-1
V gene: TRBV4-3
CDR3 protein: CASSQDGTSSDNEQFF

J gene: TRBJ1-1
V gene: TRBV4-3
CDR3 protein: CASSQDQQGTLSLNTEAFF

J gene: TRBJ1-2
V gene: TRBV5-6
CDR3 protein: CASIPTGEVGYTF

J gene: TRBJ2-1
V gene: TRBV7-9
CDR3 protein: CASRTEQGPGGYEQFF

J gene: TRBJ2-3
V gene: TRBV11-2
CDR3 protein: CASSLEGGGATDTQYF

J gene: TRBJ2-1
V gene: TRBV7-2
CDR3 protein: CASSFSGNEQFF

J gene: TRBJ2-7
V gene: TRBV29-1
CDR3 protein: CSVESATGTYEQYF

J gene: TRBJ2-7
V gene: TRBV28
CDR3 protein: CASSLSGRAYEQYF

J gene: TRBJ2-7
V gene: TRBV15
CDR3 protein: CATSRDQGRDEQYF

J gene: TRBJ2-3
V gene: TRBV5-6
CDR3 protein: CASSWGQGDTQYF

J gene: TRBJ2-1
V gene: TRBV4-3
CDR3 protein: CASSQDQRTSGINEQFF

J gene: TRBJ2-7
V gene: TRBV27
CDR3 protein: CASSLQGGYEQYF

J gene: TRBJ1-4
V gene: TRBV28
CDR3 protein: CASSLNGWQRNEKLFF

J gene: TRBJ2-1
V gene: TRBV23-1
CDR3 protein: CASSQGKNNYNEQFF

J gene: TRBJ1-1
V gene: TRBV19
CDR3 protein: CASSMSFYTEAFF

J gene: TRBJ2-7
V gene: TRBV6-5
CDR3 protein: CASSYSGAPYEQYF

J gene: TRBJ2-1
V gene: TRBV19
CDR3 protein: CASSIGLNEQFF